Listed here is a single T cell receptor beta chain. Its cognate antigen is unknown. The data are from a study of a mutant IDH1 vaccine in newly diagnosed glioma. As for the study in general: Scheduled for weeks 1, 3, 5, 7, 11, 15, 19 and 23, eight vaccinations were given to patients. Beginning 4-6 weeks after radiotherapy alone, or with temozolomide cycles, vaccination took place. Males made up approximately 60% and females approximately 38% of treated patients, whose mean age was approximately 41 years. General study results and limits: Patients mounted vaccine-induced immune responses in 93.3% of cases.

Measured with immunoSEQ multiplex PCR; TCRdb has only the in-frame clones, and not every one. This sample yields approximately 60,000 clones, of which just under 90% are seen a single time; approximately 4.3% belongs to the top ten. Regarding time point: week 5, during vaccination. In every dose of vaccine, 300 ug of mutant IDH1 20-mer peptide was given alongside topical imiquimod. This CDR3 region has 14 residues. The ends were cut back, 0 bases at V and 3 bases at J, with 10 bases in the middle. Germline loops: CDR1 SGHRS, CDR2 YFSETQ. The receptor was isolated from a woman aged 40 to 50 with glioma. Sequences were derived from PBMCs, sampled from a glioma patient whose treatment included an IDH1 peptide vaccine. The chain joins TRBV5-1 to TRBJ2-7; maybe TRBD2 (6 bases). CDR3 bases: TGCGCCAGCAGCTTGGATGGAGGGAACTACGAGCAGTACTTC. This gives the protein CASSLDGGNYEQYF.